The clone carrying this T cell receptor (beta chain) was seen ten or more times. The target antigen is unknown. Germline V lookup: CDR1 ENHRY, CDR2 SYGVKD. This CDR3 region has 19 residues. J was trimmed by 5 bases and V by 4 bases; bases with no gene match: 18. The data are from a study of identical twins. Study-level results: The presence of invariant MAIT and iNKT cells could partly confound analyses of zero-insertion sequences. Models, which agreed with sharing between unrelated individuals, nonetheless underestimated the out-of-frame TCR alpha sharing seen in monozygotic twins. Alpha sequences that were out-of-frame and twin-shared showed an excess of low generation probability.

TCRdb called the 5' RACE reads again in MiXCR, with one record for every CDR3 protein. The sample lists approximately 1.8 million distinct CDR3 sequences; under 35% were seen once. Specimen: cord blood. This TCR was sampled from a newborn girl in good health. The rearrangement links TRBV10-3 to TRBJ2-1; 9 bases fit TRBD2. CDR3 DNA sequence: TGTGCCATCAGTGGTCACGTGAAGGTAGCGGGAGATTTCGACAATGAGCAGTTCTTC. Translated: CAISGHVKVAGDFDNEQFF.